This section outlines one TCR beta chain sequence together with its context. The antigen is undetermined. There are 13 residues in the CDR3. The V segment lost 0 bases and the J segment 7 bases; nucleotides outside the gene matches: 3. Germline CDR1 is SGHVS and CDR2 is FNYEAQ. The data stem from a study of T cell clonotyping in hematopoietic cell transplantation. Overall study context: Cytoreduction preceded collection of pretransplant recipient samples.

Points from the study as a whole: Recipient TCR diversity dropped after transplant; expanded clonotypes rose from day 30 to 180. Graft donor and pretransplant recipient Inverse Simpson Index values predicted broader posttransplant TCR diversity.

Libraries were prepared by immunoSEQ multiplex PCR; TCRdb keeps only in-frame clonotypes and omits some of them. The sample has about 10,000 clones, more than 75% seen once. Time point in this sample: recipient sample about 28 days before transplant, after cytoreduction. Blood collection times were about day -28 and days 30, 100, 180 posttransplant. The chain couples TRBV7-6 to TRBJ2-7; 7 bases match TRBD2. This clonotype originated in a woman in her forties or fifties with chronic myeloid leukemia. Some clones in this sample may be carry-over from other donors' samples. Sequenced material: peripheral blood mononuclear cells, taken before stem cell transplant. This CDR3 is CASSLAAGEEQYF. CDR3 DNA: TGTGCCAGCAGCTTAGCCGCGGGGGAAGAGCAGTACTTC.